The 5 T cell receptor beta chains below come from one sample, sequenced in a study of shared clonotypes between healthy human individuals. Using immunoSEQ multiplex PCR, the repertoire was profiled, and TCRdb retains in-frame clones only, with some absent. This table has about 2 million clones, approximately 95% appearing once. Naive CD8 cells comprised CD45RO-negative, CCR7-positively selected cells, excluding terminally differentiated effector memory CD45RA+ cells. Sequencing used naive CD8+ T cells sorted from blood. These receptors all stem from a man aged 18 to 29 in good health.

The CDR3, as DNA: TGTGCCAGCAGCTTAGAGGGGTGGGGCAGGACGAACACTGAAGCTTTCTTT. It translates to CASSLEGWGRTNTEAFF. The rearrangement joins TRBV11-2 to TRBJ1-1, with a tentative D call TRBD1 (5 bases). The V end was cut by 0 bases, the J end by 1 base, with 15 bases between. The CDR3 spans 17 residues. Germline V CDR1 and CDR2: SGHAT, FQNNGV.

The CDR3 region has the DNA TGTGCCAGCGAAACTGACTCCTACGAGCAGTACTTC. This translates into CASETDSYEQYF. The rearrangement links TRBV11-2 to TRBJ2-7; D unclear. Per germline, CDR1 SGHAT and CDR2 FQNNGV. The CDR3 consists of 12 residues. V lost 8 bases, J lost 0 bases, and 8 bases lay in between.

This clone was seen a single time. The chain has TRBV9 and TRBJ2-3; 16 bases align to TRBD2. Germline V gives CDR1 SGDLS, CDR2 YYNGEE. With 4 bases clipped from V and 5 bases from J, the junction kept 4 bases outside the gene matches. CDR3 length: 16 residues. In nucleotides, the CDR3 is TGTGCCAGCAGCCCGGGACTAGCGGGGGGGATAGATACGCAGTATTTT. The encoded protein is CASSPGLAGGIDTQYF. Filled out from reference TRBV9 and TRBJ2-3, the complete variable domain reads DSGVTQTPKHLITATGQRVTLRCSPRSGDLSVYWYQQSLDQGLQFLIQYYNGEERAKGNILERFSAQQFPDLHSELNLSSLELGDSALYFCASSPGLAGGIDTQYFGPGTRLTVL.

Here the CDR3 DNA reads TGTGCCAGCAGTTACTCGACGGGGTACCCCAATGAGCAGTTCTTC. Its translation: CASSYSTGYPNEQFF. This chain connects TRBV6-5 to TRBJ2-1; maybe TRBD2 (5 bases). V lost 0 bases to trimming and J lost 6 bases, with 12 bases between them. From germline, CDR1 is MNHEY and CDR2 SVGAGI. The CDR3 length is 15 residues.

Notes on this clone: A clone one base away is much larger, so this may be a read error. The sample contains more than one DNA sequence encoding this CDR3. The J gene is TRBJ2-2, the V gene TRBV7-9; D remains unclear. The germline V gene has CDR1 SEHNR and CDR2 FQNEAQ (reference sequence). Trimming cost V 2 bases and J 7 bases, with 2 bases left between them. The CDR3 has 11 residues. The CDR3 spells CASSLIGELFF. DNA of the CDR3: TGTGCCAGCAGCTTAATCGGGGAGCTGTTTTTT.